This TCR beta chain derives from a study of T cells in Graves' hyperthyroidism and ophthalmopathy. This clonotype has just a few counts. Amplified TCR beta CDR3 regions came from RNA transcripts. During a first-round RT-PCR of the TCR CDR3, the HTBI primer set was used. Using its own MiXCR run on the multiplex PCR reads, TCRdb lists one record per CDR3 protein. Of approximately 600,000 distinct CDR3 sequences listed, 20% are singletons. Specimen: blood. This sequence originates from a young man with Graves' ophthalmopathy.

The CDR3 region has the DNA TGTGCCAGCAGCCCGGGGAGGGGCAACTCCTACAATGAGCAGTTCTTC. This gives the protein CASSPGRGNSYNEQFF. The chain uses TRBV13 and TRBJ2-1, with 7 bases identical to TRBD2. J gave up 0 bases and V 5 bases, and 7 bases lay outside the gene matches. The germline CDR1 and CDR2 sequences are PRHDT and FYEKMQ (reference sequence). The CDR3 runs 16 residues.